This T cell receptor beta chain stems from a study of blood T cells in healthy people across ages. General study results and limits: More naive CD4+ cells and higher diversity were found in long-lived than in aged donors.

Germline lookup yields CDR1 MDHEN and CDR2 SYDVKM. With 5 bases clipped from V and 10 bases from J, the junction kept 3 bases outside the gene matches. The CDR3 runs to 12 residues. Next came a second PCR, run for about 6 to 12 cycles, which used a sample-barcoded 5' primer along with a J-beta primer mix. Each CDR3 protein gets one entry after TCRdb re-called the 5' RACE reads with MiXCR. This sample yields some 920,000 distinct CDR3 sequences, of which 45% to 60% are seen a single time; 20% to 25% belongs to the top ten. Points on this clonotype: Its antigen is not identified.

Isolated PBMCs totaled at least 6 million in each sample. The rearrangement joins TRBV28 to TRBJ2-1; TRBD1 agrees at 9 bases. Specimen: blood. This receptor was identified in a woman in her fifties or sixties in good health. The CDR3 region is CASSLGQGEQFF. The CDR3 DNA follows: TGTGCCAGCAGTCTGGGACAGGGCGAGCAGTTCTTC. The whole variable domain, remainder taken from reference TRBV28 and TRBJ2-1, is DVKVTQSSRYLVKRTGEKVFLECVQDMDHENMFWYRQDPGLGLRLIYFSYDVKMKEKGDIPEGYSVSREKKERFSLILESASTNQTSMYLCASSLGQGEQFFGPGTRLTVL.